Presented here are 20 T cell receptor beta chains from one specimen sequenced in a study of cytomegalovirus exposure and HLA in healthy donors. Researchers ran the PCR with 60 Vbeta and 13 Jbeta primers. Clones were sequenced by immunoSEQ multiplex PCR, and TCRdb holds only the in-frame ones, with some missing. The sample contains some 150,000 clones, 65% to 80% of which appear only once. Sequenced: PBMCs. These receptors were obtained from a man aged 40-49 years in good health and CMV-seronegative.

The J gene is TRBJ2-7, the V gene TRBV10-2, with 8 positions matching TRBD2. V was pared by 4 bases and J by 6 bases, with 14 bases of the junction left unmatched. This CDR3 is 16 amino acids long. Per germline, CDR1 WSHSY and CDR2 SAAADI. The CDR3 spells CASSAVLGGGTGEQYF. CDR3 nucleotides: TGCGCCAGCAGTGCTGTCCTCGGGGGGGGAACGGGCGAGCAGTACTTC.

This chain links TRBV6-6 with TRBJ2-1; tentative D call: TRBD2 (6 bases). The CDR3 has 15 residues. The V gene's germline CDR1 is MNHNY and CDR2 SVGAGI (reference sequence). V lost 7 bases and J 5 bases, leaving 18 bases between the germline ends. Written as DNA, the CDR3 is TGTGCCAGCACCCTAATAGCGGCCGGTAACAATGAGCAGTTCTTC. Translating gives CASTLIAAGNNEQFF.

The rearrangement links TRBV15 to TRBJ1-3; D may be TRBD1 (5 bases). CDR3 length equals 18 residues. V gave up 1 base and J gave up 0 bases, with 16 bases separating them. CDR1 LNHNV and CDR2 YYDKDF come from the germline V gene (reference sequence). DNA of the CDR3: TGTGCCACCAGCAGAGCCCTCGGGGGATACGGCTCTGGAAACACCATATATTTT. The encoded protein is CATSRALGGYGSGNTIYF.

This chain joins TRBV7-8 and TRBJ1-1; D remains unclear. Trimming shortened V by 2 bases and J by 1 base, and 5 bases separated the two germline ends. Germline CDR1 SGHVS, CDR2 FQNEAQ. The CDR3 has 13 amino acids. The CDR3 nucleotides read TGTGCCAGCAGCTTAAACAGGAACACTGAAGCTTTCTTT. Translation gives CASSLNRNTEAFF.

This clone was seen a few times. This chain joins TRBV30 and TRBJ2-1, with TRBD2 matching over 14 bases. Looked up from germline, CDR1 is GTSNPN and CDR2 is SVGIG (reference sequence). After removal of 0 bases from V and 7 bases from J, the junction contained 20 bases not matched to a gene. The CDR3 extends over 21 amino acids. CDR3 region: CAWSVRPAGVWGTSGRNEQFF. DNA of the CDR3: TGTGCCTGGAGTGTAAGGCCAGCGGGGGTTTGGGGGACTAGCGGGAGAAATGAGCAGTTCTTC. The entire variable domain, with the rest obtained from reference TRBV30 and TRBJ2-1, is as follows: SQTIHQWPATLVQPVGSPLSLECTVEGTSNPNLYWYRQAAGRGLQLLFYSVGIGQISSEVPQNLSASRPQDRQFILSSKKLLLSDSGFYLCAWSVRPAGVWGTSGRNEQFFGPGTRLTVL.

This clone was recorded a few times. The chain recombines TRBV4-2 with TRBJ2-7; possible D gene TRBD1, 6 bases. Germline loops: CDR1 LGHNA, CDR2 YNFKEQ. Between the trimmed V and J ends, which lost 0 bases and 3 bases, there was a span of 9 bases. This CDR3 has 14 residues. CDR3 loop: CASSQDPRGYEQYF. In nucleotides, the CDR3 is TGTGCCAGCAGCCAAGACCCCAGGGGCTACGAGCAGTACTTC.

This clone was seen just once. The chain recombines TRBV10-3 with TRBJ1-6; D call uncertain. Germline V gene lookup returns CDR1 ENHRY and CDR2 SYGVKD. V lost 11 bases, J lost 0 bases, and 23 bases lay in between. There are 18 residues in the CDR3. In DNA form, the CDR3 reads TGTGCCCCCCCCAACGCTGTAGAAACTACCTCCTATAATTCACCCCTCCACTTT. This encodes CAPPNAVETTSYNSPLHF.

The V and J genes are TRBV28 and TRBJ2-1; 9 positions match TRBD1. The germline V gene has CDR1 MDHEN and CDR2 SYDVKM. The J segment lost 3 bases and the V segment lost 7 bases, leaving 7 bases of the junction unmatched. The CDR3 length is 15 residues. In nucleotides, the CDR3 is TGTGCCAGCACTGGGGACAGGGAGGACTACAATGAGCAGTTCTTC. Translating it yields CASTGDREDYNEQFF.

V gene TRBV7-6 combines with J gene TRBJ2-1, with D possibly matching TRBD2 (6 bases). CDR1 is SGHVS, CDR2 FNYEAQ, per germline. CDR3 length: 14 residues. The V end lost 5 bases, the J end lost 7 bases, and 15 bases lay between the germline ends. CDR3 sequence (DNA): TGTGCCAGCAGCCCCCAGGAGGGTGGGAATGAGCAGTTCTTC. It translates to CASSPQEGGNEQFF.

This clone was counted once. This CDR3 reads CASSDLAFFGELFF. In DNA, the CDR3 is TGTGCCAGCAGTGACCTAGCTTTCTTCGGGGAGCTGTTTTTT. The chain combines TRBV25-1 with TRBJ2-2; tentatively, D is TRBD2 (5 bases). The germline CDR1 and CDR2 sequences are MGHDK and SYGVNS. The CDR3 sequence is 14 residues long. V was pared by 3 bases and J by 7 bases, with 12 bases between.

The chain joins TRBV4-2 to TRBJ1-4; 7 bases align to TRBD1. J gave up 6 bases and V 4 bases, and 8 bases lay outside the gene matches. Per the germline V gene, CDR1 is LGHNA and CDR2 is YNFKEQ. This CDR3 region has 15 residues. The CDR3 loop reads CASSRWDSPDEKLFF. DNA for the CDR3: TGTGCCAGCAGCCGATGGGACAGCCCGGATGAAAAACTGTTTTTT.

The CDR3 DNA reads TGTGCCAGCAGGATGGGGAGTCTGTCGGAGCAGTACTTC. This translates into CASRMGSLSEQYF. J is TRBJ2-7 and V is TRBV5-6; D may be TRBD2 (5 bases). Trimming cost V 5 bases and J 7 bases, with 16 bases left between them. CDR3 size: 13 residues. Germline CDR1 SGHDT, CDR2 YYEEEE.

This clone was found once. The chain has TRBV5-1 and TRBJ1-2; D is unresolved. Per the germline V gene, CDR1 is SGHRS and CDR2 is YFSETQ. V lost 2 bases and J lost 2, with 10 bases in between. The CDR3 spans 14 residues. CDR3 bases: TGCGCCAGCAGCTTTGGTGAGGTGAACTATGGCTACACCTTC. Translated, it gives CASSFGEVNYGYTF.

The chain carries TRBV25-1 and TRBJ2-2, with D maybe TRBD2 (5 bases). Germline CDR1 reads MGHDK; CDR2 reads SYGVNS. V was clipped by 4 bases and J by 4 bases, with 10 bases between them. CDR3 length: 14 amino acids. The CDR3 loop is CASSAWGATGELFF. Written as DNA, the CDR3 is TGTGCCAGCAGTGCTTGGGGAGCCACCGGGGAGCTGTTTTTT.

This sequence joins TRBV5-1 and TRBJ2-5; tentative D call: TRBD1 (6 bases). The J call is in doubt because the DNA end fits TRBJ2-7 better. Germline CDR1 is SGHRS and CDR2 is YFSETQ. The CDR3 runs 15 residues. The CDR3 bases are TGCGCCAGCAGCTTGACCCCGGCCAGGGGCGACGAGCAGTACTTC. Its translation: CASSLTPARGDEQYF.

V gene TRBV18 combines with J gene TRBJ2-5; maybe TRBD2 (7 bases). Gene TRBJ2-7 matches the end of the DNA better, so the J call may be wrong. There are 15 residues in the CDR3. Germline CDR1 KGHSH, CDR2 LQKENI. The CDR3 is CASSPGGLVVNEQYF. The CDR3 DNA follows: TGTGCCAGCTCACCGGGGGGGCTTGTCGTCAACGAGCAGTACTTC.

CDR3 loop: CASSKPLYQETQYF. In DNA form, the CDR3 reads TGTGCCAGCAGTAAGCCCCTCTACCAAGAGACCCAGTACTTC. V gene TRBV28 combines with J gene TRBJ2-5; D is unresolved. Trimming shortened V by 5 bases and J by 0 bases, and 10 bases separated the two germline ends. The CDR3 contains 14 residues. Germline V CDR1 and CDR2: MDHEN, SYDVKM.

This chain joins TRBV5-1 and TRBJ2-7; 14 bases are shared with TRBD2. After removal of 3 bases from V and 5 bases from J, the junction contained 4 bases not matched to a gene. The CDR3 loop spans 15 amino acids. Germline CDR1 reads SGHRS; CDR2 reads YFSETQ. In DNA form, the CDR3 reads TGCGCCAGCAGCTCGGGACTAGCGGGAGCGGACGAGCAGTACTTC. It encodes CASSSGLAGADEQYF.

This clone was detected once. This sequence joins TRBV2 and TRBJ2-4, with D possibly TRBD1 on 6 matching bases. V dropped 7 bases and J dropped 6 bases, with 13 bases sitting between them. Germline values: CDR1 SNHLY, CDR2 FYNNEI. The CDR3 covers 13 residues. The CDR3: CASMSQGRNIQYF. The DNA of the CDR3 is TGTGCCAGCATGTCACAGGGTCGAAACATTCAGTACTTC.

The chain recombines TRBV7-6 with TRBJ2-7; TRBD1 matches 7 bases. V was pared by 1 base and J by 5 bases, with 2 bases of the junction left unmatched. There are 13 residues in the CDR3. Germline loops: CDR1 SGHVS, CDR2 FNYEAQ. The DNA of the CDR3 is TGTGCCAGCAGCTTAGTTACAGGGGACGAGCAGTACTTC. This translates into CASSLVTGDEQYF.